The rows below give T cell receptor beta chains drawn from one sample of a study of cytomegalovirus exposure and HLA in healthy donors. Sequenced by immunoSEQ multiplex PCR; TCRdb stores in-frame clones only, minus some. The sample contains over 70,000 clones, 60% to 70% of which appear only once. Material for sequencing was PBMCs. Receptors originate from a man in his forties in good health and CMV-seropositive. The CDR3 runs from the conserved cysteine through the conserved F or W. Fields, in order: clone size, D gene, V gene, J gene, CDR3 DNA, CDR3 protein. D genes are given only for firm matches. The listing skips clone size in some rows; elsewhere it reads once, few, many or a size class.

clone_size: NA; d_call: TRBD1; v_call: TRBV5-4; j_call: TRBJ1-2; cdr3_nt: TGTGCCAGCATCCAACAGGGGGTTGGTGGCTACACCTTC; cdr3_aa: CASIQQGVGGYTF
clone_size: NA; d_call: NA; v_call: TRBV5-1; j_call: TRBJ1-1; cdr3_nt: TGCGCCAGCAGCTTGGCCCCGGACAGGAACACTGAAGCTTTCTTT; cdr3_aa: CASSLAPDRNTEAFF
clone_size: NA; d_call: NA; v_call: TRBV5-4; j_call: TRBJ2-3; cdr3_nt: TGTGCCAGCAGCTTGGAGCGGGCTAGCACAGATACGCAGTATTTT; cdr3_aa: CASSLERASTDTQYF
clone_size: NA; d_call: NA; v_call: TRBV19; j_call: TRBJ1-1; cdr3_nt: TGTGCCAGTAGTATAGTCGGGAGTAGGACTGAAGCTTTCTTT; cdr3_aa: CASSIVGSRTEAFF
clone_size: once; d_call: NA; v_call: TRBV2; j_call: TRBJ1-1; cdr3_nt: TGTGCCAGCAGTAGTCCGGGAGGGGCCATGAACACTGAAGCTTTCTTT; cdr3_aa: CASSSPGGAMNTEAFF
clone_size: NA; d_call: TRBD1; v_call: TRBV19; j_call: TRBJ2-7; cdr3_nt: TGTGCCAGTAGTACCCCGGGACAGGGGACCTACGAGCAGTACTTC; cdr3_aa: CASSTPGQGTYEQYF
clone_size: once; d_call: NA; v_call: TRBV27; j_call: TRBJ2-3; cdr3_nt: TGTGCCAGCAGGCAGGGGGGTCCCACAGATACGCAGTATTTT; cdr3_aa: CASRQGGPTDTQYF
clone_size: once; d_call: NA; v_call: TRBV29-1; j_call: TRBJ2-1; cdr3_nt: TGCAGCGCTCGCTCTGGGGGCCCCAATGAGCAGTTCTTC; cdr3_aa: CSARSGGPNEQFF
clone_size: NA; d_call: NA; v_call: TRBV7-2; j_call: TRBJ2-1; cdr3_nt: TGTGCCAGCAGCTTAGGGGGGGTCTCCTACAATGAGCAGTTCTTC; cdr3_aa: CASSLGGVSYNEQFF
clone_size: NA; d_call: NA; v_call: TRBV18; j_call: TRBJ1-4; cdr3_nt: TGTGCCAGCTCACCAGGACAGAATGAAAAACTGTTTTTT; cdr3_aa: CASSPGQNEKLFF
clone_size: NA; d_call: NA; v_call: TRBV6-5; j_call: TRBJ1-1; cdr3_nt: TGTGCCAGCAGGCCCACCACGGTGAACACTGAAGCTTTCTTT; cdr3_aa: CASRPTTVNTEAFF
clone_size: NA; d_call: TRBD1; v_call: TRBV29-1; j_call: TRBJ1-4; cdr3_nt: TGCAGCGTTGTCAGCTCAGGGGGTGAAAAACTGTTTTTT; cdr3_aa: CSVVSSGGEKLFF
clone_size: NA; d_call: TRBD1; v_call: TRBV7-8; j_call: TRBJ1-5; cdr3_nt: TGTGCCAGCAGCTTAGGGACAGGGGGGGACAATCAGCCCCAGCATTTT; cdr3_aa: CASSLGTGGDNQPQHF
clone_size: few; d_call: NA; v_call: TRBV6-5; j_call: TRBJ1-1; cdr3_nt: TGTGCCAGCAGTTTACGGACAGTAGGAGACGACACTGAAGCTTTCTTT; cdr3_aa: CASSLRTVGDDTEAFF
clone_size: NA; d_call: TRBD1; v_call: TRBV9; j_call: TRBJ1-3; cdr3_nt: TGTGCCAGCAGTGACACCCACGCCCGGGACAGGGAACGCTCTGGAAACACCATATATTTT; cdr3_aa: CASSDTHARDRERSGNTIYF
clone_size: NA; d_call: TRBD2; v_call: TRBV9; j_call: TRBJ2-1; cdr3_nt: TGTGCCAGCAGCGGGGGAGGTTCCGGGACTAGCGAGCCTGAGCAGTTCTTC; cdr3_aa: CASSGGGSGTSEPEQFF
clone_size: NA; d_call: NA; v_call: TRBV5-8; j_call: TRBJ1-1; cdr3_nt: TGTGCCAGCAGCTTGGATTGGGGGGGCTTCAATACTGAAGCTTTCTTT; cdr3_aa: CASSLDWGGFNTEAFF
clone_size: NA; d_call: TRBD2; v_call: TRBV30; j_call: TRBJ2-7; cdr3_nt: TGTGCCTGGAGACTAGCGGGCGAGCAGTACTTC; cdr3_aa: CAWRLAGEQYF
clone_size: NA; d_call: NA; v_call: TRBV29-1; j_call: TRBJ2-2; cdr3_nt: TGCAGCGTTGTCGGCGGAATAAACACCGGGGAGCTGTTTTTT; cdr3_aa: CSVVGGINTGELFF
clone_size: NA; d_call: TRBD1; v_call: TRBV7-2; j_call: TRBJ1-6; cdr3_nt: TGTGCCAGCAGCTCCCGAGCAGGGGGCCTGTCACCCCTCCACTTT; cdr3_aa: CASSSRAGGLSPLHF
clone_size: NA; d_call: TRBD2; v_call: TRBV27; j_call: TRBJ2-7; cdr3_nt: TGTGCCAGCCTATCCACTAGCGGTTCCTACGAGCAGTACTTC; cdr3_aa: CASLSTSGSYEQYF
clone_size: few; d_call: NA; v_call: TRBV6-6; j_call: TRBJ2-1; cdr3_nt: TGTGCCAGCAGTTACAAGGGGGACGCCTACAACGAGCAGTTCTTC; cdr3_aa: CASSYKGDAYNEQFF
clone_size: NA; d_call: NA; v_call: TRBV4-3; j_call: TRBJ1-5; cdr3_nt: TGCGCCAGCAGCCAAGAAAGTGTTAGTCCATGGCCCCAGCATTTT; cdr3_aa: CASSQESVSPWPQHF
clone_size: NA; d_call: NA; v_call: TRBV5-6; j_call: TRBJ2-3; cdr3_nt: TGTGCCAGCGATCGAGTAGCGGCAAGCCCCCCATATACGCAGTATTTT; cdr3_aa: CASDRVAASPPYTQYF
clone_size: NA; d_call: TRBD1; v_call: TRBV5-4; j_call: TRBJ1-2; cdr3_nt: TGTGCCAGCAGCTTATCCGGGACAGGGGACTTTGGCTACACCTTC; cdr3_aa: CASSLSGTGDFGYTF
clone_size: few; d_call: TRBD1; v_call: TRBV5-6; j_call: TRBJ1-5; cdr3_nt: TGTGCCAGCAGCTTGGGGGGACAGGGTTGGAGTCAGCCCCAGCATTTT; cdr3_aa: CASSLGGQGWSQPQHF
clone_size: NA; d_call: TRBD2; v_call: TRBV9; j_call: TRBJ2-1; cdr3_nt: TGTGCCAGCAGCGGAGGACTAGCGGGGGAGAATGAGCAGTTCTTC; cdr3_aa: CASSGGLAGENEQFF
clone_size: few; d_call: NA; v_call: TRBV10-3; j_call: TRBJ2-7; cdr3_nt: TGTGCCATCACCCCGGACAGAAGCTCCTACGAGCAGTACTTC; cdr3_aa: CAITPDRSSYEQYF
clone_size: NA; d_call: TRBD1; v_call: TRBV29-1; j_call: TRBJ1-1; cdr3_nt: TGCAGCGCCCCCGGGACAGGGTCCTTTGAAGCTTTCTTT; cdr3_aa: CSAPGTGSFEAFF
clone_size: NA; d_call: TRBD1; v_call: TRBV5-1; j_call: TRBJ2-1; cdr3_nt: TGCGCCAGCACCCCTTTCGGGACAGGTTACAATGAGCAGTTCTTC; cdr3_aa: CASTPFGTGYNEQFF
clone_size: NA; d_call: TRBD2; v_call: TRBV5-1; j_call: TRBJ2-5; cdr3_nt: TGCGCCAGCAGCCCCGGACTAGCGGGGGGGGGCCAAGAGACCCAGTACTTC; cdr3_aa: CASSPGLAGGGQETQYF
clone_size: NA; d_call: TRBD1; v_call: TRBV23-1; j_call: TRBJ2-3; cdr3_nt: TGCGCCAGCAGTCAATCCGAAAAGCGGGACAGGGTGGAAGTCGATACGCAGTATTTT; cdr3_aa: CASSQSEKRDRVEVDTQYF
clone_size: NA; d_call: TRBD1; v_call: TRBV29-1; j_call: TRBJ2-7; cdr3_nt: TGCAGTGCTCGGACAGGGAGGCCCTACGAGCAGTACTTC; cdr3_aa: CSARTGRPYEQYF
clone_size: few; d_call: NA; v_call: TRBV6-5; j_call: TRBJ1-1; cdr3_nt: TGTGCCAGCAGTGCCCAGTCCACTGAAGCTTTCTTT; cdr3_aa: CASSAQSTEAFF
clone_size: NA; d_call: TRBD1; v_call: TRBV7-2; j_call: TRBJ1-1; cdr3_nt: TGTGCCAGCAGCCCCAGGACAGGCCGTCGCATGAACACTGAAGCTTTCTTT; cdr3_aa: CASSPRTGRRMNTEAFF
clone_size: NA; d_call: TRBD2; v_call: TRBV4-2; j_call: TRBJ2-7; cdr3_nt: TGTGCCAGCAGCCAAGATCTTCCTAGCGGGTTTTCCTACGAGCAGTACTTC; cdr3_aa: CASSQDLPSGFSYEQYF